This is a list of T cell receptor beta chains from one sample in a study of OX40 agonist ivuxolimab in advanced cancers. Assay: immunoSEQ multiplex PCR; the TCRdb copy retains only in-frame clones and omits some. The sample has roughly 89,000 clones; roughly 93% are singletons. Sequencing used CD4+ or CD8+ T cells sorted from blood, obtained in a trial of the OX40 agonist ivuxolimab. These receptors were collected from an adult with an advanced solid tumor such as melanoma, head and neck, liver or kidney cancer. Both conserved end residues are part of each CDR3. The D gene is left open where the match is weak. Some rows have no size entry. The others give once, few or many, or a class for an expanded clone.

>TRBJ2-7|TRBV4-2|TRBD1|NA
TGTGCCAGCAGCCAAACCGGGACAGGGACAAACGAGCAGTACTTC
CASSQTGTGTNEQYF
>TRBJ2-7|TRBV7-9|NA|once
TGTGCCAGCAGCTTAGGACAAATGAGGGAGCAGTACTTC
CASSLGQMREQYF
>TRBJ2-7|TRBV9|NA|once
TGTGCCAGCAGCGCCTCGTACCGGGTCCCCTACGAGCAGTACTTC
CASSASYRVPYEQYF
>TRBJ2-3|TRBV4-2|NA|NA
TGTGCCAGCAGCCAATACGACAGAGATAGCACAGATACGCAGTATTTT
CASSQYDRDSTDTQYF
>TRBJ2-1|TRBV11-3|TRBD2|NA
TGTGCCAGCAGCCTAGGGGGACGGCTAGCGGGAGGTGGGGAGCAGTTCTTC
CASSLGGRLAGGGEQFF
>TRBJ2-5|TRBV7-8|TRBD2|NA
TGTGCCAGCAACGTAGCGGGAGGACCGAATGGGCCCCAGTACTTC
CASNVAGGPNGPQYF
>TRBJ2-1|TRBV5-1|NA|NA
TGCGCCAGCAGCATGGTCGGGGAAGCGTACAATGAGCAGTTCTTC
CASSMVGEAYNEQFF
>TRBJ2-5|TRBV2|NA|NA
TGTGCCAGCTCCGGGGAGACCCAGTACTTC
CASSGETQYF
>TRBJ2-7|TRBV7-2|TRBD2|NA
TGTGCCAGCAGCTTAGCGGCTAGCGGGAGGGGGACCTACGAGCAGTACTTC
CASSLAASGRGTYEQYF
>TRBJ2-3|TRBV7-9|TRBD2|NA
TGTGCCAGCAGTCAGCGGGGCCTCACAGATACGCAGTATTTT
CASSQRGLTDTQYF
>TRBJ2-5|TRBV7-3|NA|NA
TGTGCCAGCAGCCCCCAGGGGACTGAGACCCAGTACTTC
CASSPQGTETQYF
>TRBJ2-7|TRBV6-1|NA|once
TGTGCCAGCAGTGAAGAAAAGGGGGGGCGCTCCGAGCAGTACTTC
CASSEEKGGRSEQYF
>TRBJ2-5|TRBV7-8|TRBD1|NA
TGTGCCAGCAGCTTAGATACAGGGGGCGGTGAGACCCAGTACTTC
CASSLDTGGGETQYF
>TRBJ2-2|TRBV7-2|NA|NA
TGTGCCAGCACCTTAGGAGGCACCGGGGAGCTGTTTTTT
CASTLGGTGELFF
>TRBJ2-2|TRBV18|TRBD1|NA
TGTGCCAGCTCACCGGGACAGGGCGCAGCAGAGCTGTTTTTT
CASSPGQGAAELFF
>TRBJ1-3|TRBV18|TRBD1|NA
TGTGCCAGCTCACCAGGACAGGGGACCTCTGGAAACACCATATATTTT
CASSPGQGTSGNTIYF
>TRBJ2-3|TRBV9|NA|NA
TGTGCCAGCAGCGCCTCAGCCCTGTTCACAGATACGCAGTATTTT
CASSASALFTDTQYF
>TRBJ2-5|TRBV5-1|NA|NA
TGCGCCAGCAGCACGGGCCAGTCAGAGACCCAGTACTTC
CASSTGQSETQYF
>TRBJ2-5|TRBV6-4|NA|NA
TGTGCCAGCGTTATGAGTAGTGGCGAAGAGACCCAGTACTTC
CASVMSSGEETQYF
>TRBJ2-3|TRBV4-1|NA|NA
TGCGCCAGCAGGGGGCGAAGCACAGATACGCAGTATTTT
CASRGRSTDTQYF
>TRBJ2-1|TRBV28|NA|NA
TGTGCCAGCAGTACGAGACTGCGGGTGGATGAGCAGTTCTTC
CASSTRLRVDEQFF
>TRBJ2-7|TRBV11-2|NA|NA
TGTGCCAGCAGCTTGTTGCCGGGGGGCGCGAGAAACGAGCAGTACTTC
CASSLLPGGARNEQYF
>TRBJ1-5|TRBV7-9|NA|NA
TGTGCCAGCAGCCCAGATGTGGGTCAGCCCCAGCATTTT
CASSPDVGQPQHF
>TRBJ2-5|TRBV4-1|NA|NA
TGCGCCAGCAGCCAGGCCGGGACCAACCAAGAGACCCAGTACTTC
CASSQAGTNQETQYF
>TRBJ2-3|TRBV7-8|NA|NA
TGTGCCAGCAGCGACCCCGAACAGGGCGCAGATACGCAGTATTTT
CASSDPEQGADTQYF
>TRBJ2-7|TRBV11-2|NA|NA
TGTGCCAGCAGCTTAGTCCTTTCCTACGAGCAGTACTTC
CASSLVLSYEQYF
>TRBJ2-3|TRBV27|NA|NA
TGTGCCAGCAGCCAAGACAGGGCCCGGGGGGATACGCAGTATTTT
CASSQDRARGDTQYF
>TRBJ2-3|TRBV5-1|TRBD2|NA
TGCGCCAGCAGCTCCGCTAGCGGGAGGGCAGATACGCAGTATTTT
CASSSASGRADTQYF
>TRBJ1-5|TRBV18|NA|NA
TGTGCCAGCGCATCCCAGGGAGGCAATCAGCCCCAGCATTTT
CASASQGGNQPQHF
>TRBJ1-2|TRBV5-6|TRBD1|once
TGTGCCAGCCGTACAGGGGACTATGGCTACACCTTC
CASRTGDYGYTF
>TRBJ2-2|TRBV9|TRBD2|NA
TGTGCCAGCAACGTCGGGACTAGTCAGAACACCGGGGAGCTGTTTTTT
CASNVGTSQNTGELFF
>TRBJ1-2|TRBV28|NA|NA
TGTGCCAGCAGTTTAATAGGCGGGACAAGGACCCTTTCCTTC
CASSLIGGTRTLSF
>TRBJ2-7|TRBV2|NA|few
TGTGCCAGCAGTGACGGTAGAGGGTTTCGCTACGAGCAGTACTTC
CASSDGRGFRYEQYF
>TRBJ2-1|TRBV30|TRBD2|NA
TGTGCCTGGAGTGTACCTCGCGGGGGGAGCTACAATGAGCAGTTCTTC
CAWSVPRGGSYNEQFF
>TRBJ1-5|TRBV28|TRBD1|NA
TGTGCCAGCAGTGACCTACAGGGGATTTCTCAGCCCCAGCATTTT
CASSDLQGISQPQHF
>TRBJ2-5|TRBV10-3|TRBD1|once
TGTGCCATCAGGCCTGACAGGGGCCAAGAGACCCAGTACTTC
CAIRPDRGQETQYF
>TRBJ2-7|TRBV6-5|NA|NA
TGTGCCAGCAGCTCAAACAGGGATCCTACCTACGAGCAGTACTTC
CASSSNRDPTYEQYF
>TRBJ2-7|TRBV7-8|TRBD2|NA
TGTGCCAGCAGCTGGGCGGGAGTGGCTTCCGAGCAGTACTTC
CASSWAGVASEQYF
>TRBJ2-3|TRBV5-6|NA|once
TGTGCCAGCAGCTTGGTGGGCCAGGCTGGCACAGATACGCAGTATTTT
CASSLVGQAGTDTQYF
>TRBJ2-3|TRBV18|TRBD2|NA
TGTGCCAGCTCACCTCTCGGACTAGCGGGGGGTGGGCGCACAGATACGCAGTATTTT
CASSPLGLAGGGRTDTQYF
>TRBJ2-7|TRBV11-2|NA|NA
TGTGCCAGCAGTCGGGGGAACAGGGCTAACGAGCAGTACTTC
CASSRGNRANEQYF
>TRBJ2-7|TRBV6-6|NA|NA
TGTGCCAGCAGTTACTTAGGGCCACAGGTCGGCGAGCAGTACTTC
CASSYLGPQVGEQYF
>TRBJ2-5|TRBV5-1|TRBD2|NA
TGCGCCAGCAGCATAGGGACTAGCCTGGGAATGGAGACCCAGTACTTC
CASSIGTSLGMETQYF
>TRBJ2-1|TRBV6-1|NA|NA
TGTGCCAGCAGTGTCGATAGCCCGAATCGGCGGCTCTTC
CASSVDSPNRRLF
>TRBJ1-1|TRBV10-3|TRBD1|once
TGTGCCATCAAGACAGGGGTCGGGCTGGACACTGAAGCTTTCTTT
CAIKTGVGLDTEAFF
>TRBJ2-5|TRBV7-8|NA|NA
TGTGCCAGCAGCCAGGCACGCGGGCGCCAAGAGACCCAGTACTTC
CASSQARGRQETQYF
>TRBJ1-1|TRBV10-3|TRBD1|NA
TGTGCCATCCAGGACAGGGCGGGCACTGAAGCTTTCTTT
CAIQDRAGTEAFF